Listed below are T cell receptor beta chains from one sample, sequenced in a study of human T cells and chemical hapten exposure. TCRdb redid the calling of the RACE reads with MiXCR, one entry per CDR3 protein. There are 52,000 or so distinct CDR3 sequences in the sample; roughly 9.8% occur only once, and roughly a tenth lies in the top ten. The sample in question was whole blood, obtained in connection with sensitization to the hapten diphenylcyclopropenone (DPC). The receptors here all came from a man aged 40-49 years with alopecia areata. Some clones in this sample may be carry-over from other donors' samples. Both conserved end residues are part of each CDR3. The order of the fields is V gene, J gene, D gene, clone size, CDR3 protein, CDR3 DNA. A D gene is named only where the DNA matches it firmly. Clone size is stated in some rows and not others, as once, few, many or a class when expanded.

>TRBV27|TRBJ2-2|TRBD1|many
CASSLPRQGANTGELFF
TGTGCCAGCAGTTTACCCCGACAGGGGGCGAACACCGGGGAGCTGTTTTTT
>TRBV7-9|TRBJ2-3|-|many
CASSLSAPGDTQYF
TGTGCCAGCAGCTTATCCGCCCCCGGGGATACGCAGTATTTT
>TRBV18|TRBJ1-1|-|-
CASSPFLNRGGTEAFF
TGTGCCAGCTCACCATTCCTGAACCGCGGGGGCACTGAAGCTTTCTTT
>TRBV7-8|TRBJ1-6|-|few
CASSPPGGALSYNSPLHF
TGTGCCAGCAGCCCCCCGGGGGGGGCGTTGAGTTATAATTCACCCCTCCACTTT
>TRBV16|TRBJ2-7|TRBD1|-
CASSQSRTGVYEQYF
TGTGCCAGCAGCCAATCCCGGACAGGGGTCTACGAGCAGTACTTC
>TRBV7-2|TRBJ2-3|-|many
CASSSPTDTQYF
TGTGCCAGCAGCTCCCCTACAGATACGCAGTATTTT
>TRBV24-1|TRBJ2-1|TRBD1|few
CATSDPGQGSRYNEQFF
TGTGCCACCAGTGATCCTGGACAGGGATCTCGATACAATGAGCAGTTCTTC
>TRBV10-2|TRBJ1-1|-|-
CASSDHRFGLAFF
TGCGCCAGCAGTGATCACAGGTTCGGTTTAGCTTTCTTT
>TRBV5-1|TRBJ2-1|-|many
CASSLAVQGRNEQFF
TGCGCCAGCAGCTTGGCCGTACAGGGGAGGAATGAGCAGTTCTTC
>TRBV20-1|TRBJ1-6|-|few
CSAEGVTVSPLHF
TGCAGTGCTGAAGGAGTAACGGTTTCACCCCTCCACTTT
>TRBV18|TRBJ2-7|TRBD2|many
CASSRLANQDEQYF
TGTGCCAGCTCAAGACTAGCGAACCAGGACGAGCAGTACTTC
>TRBV12-3/TRBV12-4|TRBJ2-1|-|many
CASSFIADNEQFF
TGTGCCAGCAGTTTTATAGCAGACAATGAGCAGTTCTTC
>TRBV18|TRBJ2-7|TRBD1|many
CASSPRDRFPYEQYF
TGTGCCAGCTCACCCCGGGACAGGTTTCCCTACGAGCAGTACTTC
>TRBV18|TRBJ1-5|-|-
CASSPQGFQPQHF
TGTGCCAGCTCACCACAGGGATTCCAGCCCCAGCATTTT
>TRBV9|TRBJ1-6|TRBD1|-
CASSREGQSNSPLHF
TGTGCCAGCAGCCGAGAGGGACAGTCCAATTCACCCCTCCACTTT
>TRBV12-3/TRBV12-4|TRBJ1-2|-|few
CASSRRGKYGYTF
TGTGCCAGCAGCCGCCGGGGGAAGTATGGCTACACCTTC
>TRBV24-1|TRBJ2-3|TRBD1|-
CATSDPQGAEINTDTQYF
TGTGCCACCAGTGATCCCCAGGGGGCCGAGATTAACACAGATACGCAGTATTTT